The 20 T cell receptor beta chains listed next were all sequenced from one sample in a study of blood T cell repertoires in COVID-19 (dated by TCRdb to about 2020). The library was prepared using the immunoSEQ multiplex PCR assay. TCRdb limited this immuneACCESS table to in-frame rearrangements with V and J called. A share of clones is missing; checked studies link under half to unresolved V genes, and the rest is unexplained. In this sample the table shows fewer than 75,000 clones, nearly 95% of which occur a single time. Clones ranked in the top ten supply 4.5% to 5.5% of the sample. The sample was peripheral blood. These receptors all stem from a man aged 50 to 59 with active COVID-19.

The rearrangement links TRBV10-3 to TRBJ2-3; D unresolved. Germline CDR1 and CDR2: ENHRY and SYGVKD. The CDR3 loop spans 12 amino acids. The V end was cut by 3 bases, the J end by 8 bases, with 9 bases between. The CDR3 coding sequence is TGTGCCATCAGTGAAAGCCTCCCTACGCAGTATTTT. It specifies CAISESLPTQYF.

The chain uses TRBV4-3 and TRBJ1-2, with D uncertain. The V end lost 1 base, the J end lost 5 bases, and 14 bases lay between the germline ends. Germline V gene data show CDR1 as LGHNA and CDR2 as YSLEER. The length of the CDR3 is 15 residues. This chain's CDR3 is CASSQVEGRPYGYTF. CDR3 DNA: TGCGCCAGCAGCCAAGTTGAGGGCAGGCCTTATGGCTACACCTTC.

The J gene is TRBJ1-3, the V gene TRBV5-4, with TRBD1 matching over 7 bases. The length of the CDR3 is 14 residues. The V and J ends lost 4 bases and 1 base, in that order; junction bases with no gene match: 2. CDR1 is SGHNT, CDR2 YYREEE, per germline (reference sequence). The CDR3 DNA reads TGTGCCAGCAGCCCGGGACAGTCTGGAAACACCATATATTTT. This gives the protein CASSPGQSGNTIYF.

The chain links TRBV19 to TRBJ2-7, with D perhaps matching TRBD1 (7 bases). V lost 4 bases and J 2 bases, leaving 12 bases between the germline ends. CDR3 length: 14 amino acids. Germline CDR1 LNHDA, CDR2 SQIVND (reference sequence). The chain's CDR3 is CASSSGDSTYEQYF. CDR3 coding DNA: TGTGCCAGTAGTAGCGGGGACAGCACCTACGAGCAGTACTTC.

The chain combines TRBV28 with TRBJ1-3; unclear D gene. Deletions cut 8 bases from V and 0 bases from J, with 2 bases between. Germline V gene sequence: CDR1 MDHEN, CDR2 SYDVKM. This CDR3 spans 11 amino acids. In DNA form, the CDR3 reads TGTGCCAGCCGCTCTGGAAACACCATATATTTT. Translating gives CASRSGNTIYF.

The rearrangement joins TRBV21-1 to TRBJ1-2. TRBV21-1 is assigned pseudogene status. The CDR3 extends over 14 amino acids. Here the CDR3 DNA reads TGTGCCAGCAGCAAAGTGGACTGTCTCTATGGCTACACCTTC. Its protein product is CASSKVDCLYGYTF.

This sequence joins TRBV25-1 and TRBJ1-1, with D unclear. The CDR3 contains 15 residues. V lost 3 bases and J 6 bases, leaving 17 bases between the germline ends. The germline V gene encodes CDR1 MGHDK and CDR2 SYGVNS. DNA for the CDR3: TGTGCCAGCAGTGATGAGGGTGGCATTTTGTCTGAAGCTTTCTTT. Translation: CASSDEGGILSEAFF.

The J gene is TRBJ2-7, the V gene TRBV13; 7 positions match TRBD1. V gave up 3 bases and J gave up 3 bases; unmatched junction bases: 5. CDR3 length: 14 amino acids. Germline assignment: CDR1 PRHDT and CDR2 FYEKMQ (reference sequence). CDR3 residues: CASSLGDRDYEQYF. Written as DNA, the CDR3 is TGTGCCAGCAGCTTGGGGGACAGAGACTACGAGCAGTACTTC.

The chain links TRBV4-3 to TRBJ2-1, with TRBD2 matching 7 bases. Germline V gene sequence: CDR1 LGHNA, CDR2 YSLEER. J lost 2 bases, V lost 4 bases, and 8 bases had no gene match. The CDR3 length is 16 residues. In DNA form, the CDR3 reads TGCGCCAGCAGCCCTGCGACTAGCTGGACCTACAATGAGCAGTTCTTC. This encodes CASSPATSWTYNEQFF.

The chain is built from TRBV28 and TRBJ2-1, with 14 bases that match TRBD2. The CDR3 consists of 15 residues. Unmatched junction bases numbered 3, after V lost 4 bases and J lost 7 bases. Germline V gene data show CDR1 as MDHEN and CDR2 as SYDVKM. For the CDR3, the DNA is TGTGCCAGCAGTTGGAGGACTAGCGGGAGGAATGAGCAGTTCTTC. It specifies CASSWRTSGRNEQFF.

The chain uses TRBV9 and TRBJ2-1, with 8 bases lining up with TRBD2. From germline, CDR1 is SGDLS and CDR2 YYNGEE. Trimming removed 4 bases from V and 1 base from J; junction bases left unmatched: 4. The CDR3 covers 15 residues. This CDR3 reads CASSPRLASYNEQFF. The CDR3 DNA reads as TGTGCCAGCAGCCCACGACTAGCGTCCTACAATGAGCAGTTCTTC.

V gene TRBV28 combines with J gene TRBJ2-1; TRBD2 aligns across 7 bases. This CDR3 contains 14 residues. J lost 7 bases, V lost 5 bases, and 8 bases had no gene match. Per germline, CDR1 MDHEN and CDR2 SYDVKM. The CDR3 DNA reads as TGTGCCAGCAGTCCATTATGGGGAGGGAATGAGCAGTTCTTC. It translates to CASSPLWGGNEQFF.

The chain joins TRBV3-1 (or the pseudogene TRBV3-2) to TRBJ1-3; 7 bases map to TRBD1. Germline lookup yields CDR1 LGHDT and CDR2 YNNKEL (reference sequence). V lost 10 bases, J lost 4 bases, and 7 bases stayed unmatched. CDR3 length: 13 residues. In DNA form, the CDR3 reads TGTGCCACTGCGACAGGGACAGGAAACACCATATATTTT. Translating it yields CATATGTGNTIYF.

The chain recombines TRBV4-3 with TRBJ1-1; D perhaps matches TRBD1 (6 bases). The length of the CDR3 is 14 residues. The V gene's germline CDR1 is LGHNA and CDR2 YSLEER. The V end lost 2 bases, the J end lost 5 bases, and 12 bases lay between the germline ends. CDR3 nucleotide sequence: TGCGCCAGCAGCCAAACAGGGTGGGGGACTGAAGCTTTCTTT. It translates to CASSQTGWGTEAFF.

The CDR3 loop is CASSLEGGRYEQYF. Here the CDR3 DNA reads TGTGCCAGCAGCTTAGAGGGGGGGAGGTACGAGCAGTACTTC. This rearrangement joins TRBV7-2 to TRBJ2-7, with D perhaps TRBD2 (7 bases). CDR1 is SGHTA and CDR2 is FQGNSA in the germline V gene. The CDR3 covers 14 residues. Trimming took off 1 base at V and 4 bases at J, with 11 bases between the two ends.

This chain connects TRBV6-4 to TRBJ2-3, with D possibly TRBD1 on 5 matching bases. The V and J ends lost 5 bases and 0 bases respectively, with 9 bases between them. This CDR3 spans 14 amino acids. Germline loops: CDR1 MRHNA, CDR2 SNTAGT. DNA of the CDR3: TGTGCCAGCAGTTTGACAGTTAGCACAGATACGCAGTATTTT. It yields the protein CASSLTVSTDTQYF.

This rearrangement joins TRBV20-1 to TRBJ1-1; D remains unclear. The CDR3 has 13 amino acids. The V gene lost 3 bases and the J gene lost 1 base, with 9 bases spanning the gap. Germline V gene data show CDR1 as DFQATT and CDR2 as SNEGSKA (reference sequence). The CDR3 nucleotides read TGCAGTGCTAGTCAGGTTTGGAACACTGAAGCTTTCTTT. Translation: CSASQVWNTEAFF.

V usage is TRBV28 and J usage is TRBJ1-2, with D perhaps matching TRBD1 (6 bases). In germline, CDR1 is MDHEN, CDR2 SYDVKM. V was cut by 10 bases and J by 2 bases, with 20 bases left in between. The CDR3 totals 15 residues. CDR3 region: CATKGGERQNYGYTF. The CDR3 DNA is TGTGCCACCAAAGGGGGGGAAAGACAGAACTATGGCTACACCTTC.

The chain combines TRBV6-5 with TRBJ1-1; D is unresolved. Germline V gene lookup returns CDR1 MNHEY and CDR2 SVGAGI. Trimming removed 6 bases from V and 1 base from J, with 9 bases in between. The length of the CDR3 is 13 residues. The CDR3 coding sequence is TGTGCCAGCAGCCCAACAACGAACACTGAAGCTTTCTTT. Encoded protein: CASSPTTNTEAFF.

V usage is TRBV15 and J usage is TRBJ1-1; possible D gene TRBD1, 6 bases. Trimming pared 1 base from V and 1 base from J, leaving 13 bases between. The CDR3 spans 16 residues. Germline loops: CDR1 LNHNV, CDR2 YYDKDF (reference sequence). As DNA, the CDR3 is TGTGCCACCAGCAGAGGGGGGGGGCGCCGGAACACTGAAGCTTTCTTT. Its translation: CATSRGGGRRNTEAFF.